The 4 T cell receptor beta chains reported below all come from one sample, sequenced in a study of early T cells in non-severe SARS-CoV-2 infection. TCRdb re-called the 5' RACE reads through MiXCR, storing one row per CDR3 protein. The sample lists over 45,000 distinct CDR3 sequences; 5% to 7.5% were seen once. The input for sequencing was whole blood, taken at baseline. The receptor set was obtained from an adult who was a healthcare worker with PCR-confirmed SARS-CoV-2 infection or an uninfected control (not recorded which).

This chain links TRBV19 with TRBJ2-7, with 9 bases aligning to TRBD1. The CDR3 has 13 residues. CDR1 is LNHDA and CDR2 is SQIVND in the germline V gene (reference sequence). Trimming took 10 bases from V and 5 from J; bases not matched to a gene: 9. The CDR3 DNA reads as TGTGCCACAGGGTCACAGGGGGCGAACGAGCAGTACTTC. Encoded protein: CATGSQGANEQYF.

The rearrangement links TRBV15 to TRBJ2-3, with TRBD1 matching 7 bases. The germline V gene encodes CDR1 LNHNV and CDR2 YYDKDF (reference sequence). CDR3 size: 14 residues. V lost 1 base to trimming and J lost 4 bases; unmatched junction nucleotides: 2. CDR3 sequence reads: CATSRATGSDTQYF. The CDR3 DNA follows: TGTGCCACCAGCAGAGCGACAGGGTCAGATACGCAGTATTTT.

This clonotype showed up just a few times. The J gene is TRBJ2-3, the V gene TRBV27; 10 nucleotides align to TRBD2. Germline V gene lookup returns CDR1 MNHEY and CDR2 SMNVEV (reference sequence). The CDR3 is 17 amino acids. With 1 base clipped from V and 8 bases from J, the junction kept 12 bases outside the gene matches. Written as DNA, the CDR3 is TGTGCCAGCAGTTTATATTTAACGCCGGGACTAGCGTCTACGCAGTATTTT. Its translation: CASSLYLTPGLASTQYF.

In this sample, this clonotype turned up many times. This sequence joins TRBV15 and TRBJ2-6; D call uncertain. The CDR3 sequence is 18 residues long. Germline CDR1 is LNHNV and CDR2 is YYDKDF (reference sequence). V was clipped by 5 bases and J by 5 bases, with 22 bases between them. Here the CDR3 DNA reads TGTGCCACCAGCTTTGGAGTACCAAGTCGCCCTCGGGCCAACGTCCTGACTTTC. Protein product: CATSFGVPSRPRANVLTF.